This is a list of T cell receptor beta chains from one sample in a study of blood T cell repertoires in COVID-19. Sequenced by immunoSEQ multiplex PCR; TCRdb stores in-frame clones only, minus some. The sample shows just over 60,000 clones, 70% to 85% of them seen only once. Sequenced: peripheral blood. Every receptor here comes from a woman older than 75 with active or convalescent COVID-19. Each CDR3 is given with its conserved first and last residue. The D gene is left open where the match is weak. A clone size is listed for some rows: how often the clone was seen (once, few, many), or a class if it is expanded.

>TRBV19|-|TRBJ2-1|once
CASSTGFRGPYNEQFF
TGTGCCAGTAGTACGGGGTTCAGGGGCCCGTACAATGAGCAGTTCTTC
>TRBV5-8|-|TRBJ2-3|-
CASSSLGGGTDTQYF
TGTGCCAGCAGCTCGCTGGGGGGAGGAACAGATACGCAGTATTTT
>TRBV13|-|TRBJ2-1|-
CASSFERGWNEQFF
TGTGCCAGCAGCTTCGAACGGGGTTGGAATGAGCAGTTCTTC
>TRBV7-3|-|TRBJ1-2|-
CASSQTGYGYTF
TGTGCCAGCAGCCAGACTGGCTATGGCTACACCTTC
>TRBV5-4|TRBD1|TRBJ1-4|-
CASSLAGTGAHEKLFF
TGTGCCAGCAGCTTGGCCGGAACAGGGGCTCATGAAAAACTGTTTTTT
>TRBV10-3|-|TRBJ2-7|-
CATRRVDLWYEQYF
TGTGCCACCCGGAGGGTCGACCTTTGGTACGAGCAGTACTTC
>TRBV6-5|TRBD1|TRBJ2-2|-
CASSYSGQGDTGELFF
TGTGCCAGCAGTTACTCTGGGCAGGGGGACACCGGGGAGCTGTTTTTT
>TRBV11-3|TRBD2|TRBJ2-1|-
CASSSLTSGNEQFF
TGTGCCAGCAGCTCCTTGACTAGCGGGAATGAGCAGTTCTTC
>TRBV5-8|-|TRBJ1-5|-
CASSLAARRGNQPQHF
TGTGCCAGCAGCTTGGCGGCCCGCCGGGGCAATCAGCCCCAGCATTTT
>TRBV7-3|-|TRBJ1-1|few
CASKRTTKNTEAFF
TGTGCCAGCAAAAGGACTACTAAGAACACTGAAGCTTTCTTT
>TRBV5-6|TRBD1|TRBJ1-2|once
CASSPDRGTGIRSYGYTF
TGTGCCAGCAGCCCTGACAGGGGAACAGGTATACGATCCTATGGCTACACCTTC
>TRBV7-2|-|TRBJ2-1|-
CASSLAGRSYNEQFF
TGTGCCAGCAGCTTAGCGGGCCGCTCCTACAATGAGCAGTTCTTC
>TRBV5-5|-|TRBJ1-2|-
CASSAYRDETF
TGTGCCAGCAGCGCATACAGGGATGAGACCTTC
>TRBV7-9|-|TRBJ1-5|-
CASSLDFSNQPQHF
TGTGCCAGCAGCTTAGACTTTAGCAATCAGCCCCAGCATTTT
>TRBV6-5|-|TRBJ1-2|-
CASTRSPNYGYTF
TGTGCCAGCACCAGGTCCCCTAACTATGGCTACACCTTC
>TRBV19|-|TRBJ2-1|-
CASRPAAGRSSYNEQFF
TGTGCCAGTAGACCTGCCGCCGGGAGAAGCTCCTACAATGAGCAGTTCTTC
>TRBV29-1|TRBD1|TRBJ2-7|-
CSVPGTVEQYF
TGCAGCGTGCCAGGGACAGTCGAGCAGTACTTC
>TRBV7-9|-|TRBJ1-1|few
CASSLGGSVREAFF
TGTGCCAGCAGCTTAGGAGGTAGTGTCCGAGAAGCTTTCTTT
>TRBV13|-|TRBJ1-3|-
CASSSVGREQRYSGNTIYF
TGTGCCAGCAGCTCTGTAGGGAGAGAACAGAGGTACTCTGGAAACACCATATATTTT
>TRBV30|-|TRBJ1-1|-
CAWSVSQLEAFF
TGTGCCTGGAGTGTTAGCCAACTTGAAGCTTTCTTT
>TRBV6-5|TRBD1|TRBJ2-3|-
CASTRDRVGDTQYF
TGTGCCAGCACCCGGGACAGAGTGGGAGATACGCAGTATTTT
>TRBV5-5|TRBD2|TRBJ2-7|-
CASSRLAGSYEQYF
TGTGCCAGCAGCCGACTAGCGGGCTCCTACGAGCAGTACTTC
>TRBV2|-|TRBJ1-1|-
CASSSLLGQNVKAFF
TGTGCCAGCAGTTCTCTCCTTGGACAAAATGTAAAAGCTTTCTTT
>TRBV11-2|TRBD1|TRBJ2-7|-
CASSLGTGGSYEQYF
TGTGCCAGCAGCCTCGGGACAGGGGGCTCCTACGAGCAGTACTTC
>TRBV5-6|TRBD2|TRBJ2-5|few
CASSPRGGRETQYF
TGTGCCAGCAGCCCGCGGGGGGGCCGAGAGACCCAGTACTTC
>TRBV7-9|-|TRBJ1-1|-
CASSLEGNTEAFF
TGTGCCAGCAGCTTGGAGGGGAACACTGAAGCTTTCTTT
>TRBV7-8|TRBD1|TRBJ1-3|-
CASSLGRGNTIYF
TGTGCCAGCAGCTTAGGCAGGGGGAACACCATATATTTT
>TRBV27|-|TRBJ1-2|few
CASSPVRDNFYYGYTF
TGTGCCAGCAGTCCGGTGAGGGACAACTTTTACTATGGCTACACCTTC
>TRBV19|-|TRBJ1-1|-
CASSTGSNTEAFF
TGTGCCAGTAGTACCGGGTCGAACACTGAAGCTTTCTTT
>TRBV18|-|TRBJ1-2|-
CASSPRGGDGYTF
TGTGCCAGCTCACCCCGAGGGGGGGACGGCTACACCTTC
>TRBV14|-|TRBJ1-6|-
CASSPGGGGPLHF
TGTGCCAGCAGCCCCGGCGGTGGTGGACCCCTCCACTTT